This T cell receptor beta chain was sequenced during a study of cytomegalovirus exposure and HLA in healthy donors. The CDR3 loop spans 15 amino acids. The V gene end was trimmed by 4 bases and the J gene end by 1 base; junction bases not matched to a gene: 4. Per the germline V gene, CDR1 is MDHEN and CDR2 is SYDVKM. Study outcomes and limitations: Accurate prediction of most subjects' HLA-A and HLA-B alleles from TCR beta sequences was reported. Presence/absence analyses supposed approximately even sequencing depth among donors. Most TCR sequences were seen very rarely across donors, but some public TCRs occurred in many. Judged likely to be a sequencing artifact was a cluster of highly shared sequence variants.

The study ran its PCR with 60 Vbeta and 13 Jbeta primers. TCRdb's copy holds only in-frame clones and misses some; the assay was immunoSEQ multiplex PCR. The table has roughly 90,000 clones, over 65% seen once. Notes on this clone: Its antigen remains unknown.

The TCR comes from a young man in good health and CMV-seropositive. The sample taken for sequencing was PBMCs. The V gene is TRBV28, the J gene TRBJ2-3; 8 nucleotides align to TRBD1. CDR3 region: CASSSQGARTDTQYF. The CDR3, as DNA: TGTGCCAGCAGTTCTCAGGGGGCGCGCACAGATACGCAGTATTTT.